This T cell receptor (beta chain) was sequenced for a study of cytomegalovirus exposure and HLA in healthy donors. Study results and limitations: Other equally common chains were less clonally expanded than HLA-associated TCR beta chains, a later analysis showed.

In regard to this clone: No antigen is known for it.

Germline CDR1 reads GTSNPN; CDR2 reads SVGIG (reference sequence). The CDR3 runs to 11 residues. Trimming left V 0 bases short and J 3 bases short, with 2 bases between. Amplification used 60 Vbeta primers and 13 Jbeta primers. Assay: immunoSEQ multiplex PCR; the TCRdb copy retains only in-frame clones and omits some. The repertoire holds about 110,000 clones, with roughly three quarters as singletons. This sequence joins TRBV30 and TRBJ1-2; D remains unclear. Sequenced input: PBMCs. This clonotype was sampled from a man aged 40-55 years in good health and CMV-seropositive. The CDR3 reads CAWSVDYGYTF. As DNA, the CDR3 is TGTGCCTGGAGTGTCGACTATGGCTACACCTTC.